A single sample is the source of the 5 T cell receptor beta chains below, sequenced in a study of blood T cell repertoires in COVID-19. Assay: immunoSEQ multiplex PCR; the TCRdb copy retains only in-frame clones and omits some. The sample records around 80,000 clones, 80% to 90% being singletons. Source material: peripheral blood. All receptors derive from a man between 60 and 75 years old with acute or convalescent COVID-19.

The chain couples TRBV28 to TRBJ1-1, with D possibly TRBD1 on 6 matching bases. CDR3 size: 14 residues. Germline CDR1 MDHEN, CDR2 SYDVKM. Trimming pared 8 bases from V and 2 bases from J, leaving 15 bases between. CDR3 sequence (DNA): TGTGCCAGCCGGGGGGCGAGGAAAAACACTGAAGCTTTCTTT. Translating gives CASRGARKNTEAFF.

With respect to this clone: Other nucleotide sequences in the sample specify the same CDR3. The chain has TRBV5-8 and TRBJ1-1; a possible D gene is TRBD1 (6 bases). Germline V lookup: CDR1 SGHTS, CDR2 YDEGEE. V shed 4 bases and J shed 5 bases, with 15 bases lying between them. CDR3 length equals 14 residues. For the CDR3, the DNA is TGTGCCAGCAGCCTTTTACAGGGTAGGACTGAAGCTTTCTTT. This sequence encodes CASSLLQGRTEAFF.

The V call is TRBV6-2 or TRBV6-3, the J call TRBJ2-7; D gene unclear. Germline CDR1 reads MNHEY; CDR2 reads SVGEGT. The CDR3 spans 13 residues. The ends were cut back, 6 bases at V and 3 bases at J, with 12 bases in the middle. This CDR3 is CASRPTPGYEQYF. CDR3 nucleotide sequence: TGTGCCAGCAGGCCTACTCCGGGCTACGAGCAGTACTTC.

The chain carries TRBV27 and TRBJ1-4, with 8 nucleotides matching TRBD1. The trim removed 6 bases at V and 0 bases at J, leaving 9 bases unmatched. Germline loops: CDR1 MNHEY, CDR2 SMNVEV (reference sequence). This CDR3 comprises 17 residues. The CDR3 loop reads CASRPGQALATNEKLFF. In DNA, the CDR3 is TGTGCCAGCAGACCGGGACAGGCCTTAGCAACTAATGAAAAACTGTTTTTT.

This chain uses TRBV28 with TRBJ2-7; 7 bases align to TRBD1. V was clipped by 3 bases and J by 0 bases; unmatched bases: 14. Per the germline V gene, CDR1 is MDHEN and CDR2 is SYDVKM. This CDR3 comprises 18 residues. In nucleotides, the CDR3 is TGTGCCAGCAGTTTTCACCACGGGTTCAAGGGGGCCTCCTACGAGCAGTACTTC. This gives the protein CASSFHHGFKGASYEQYF.